A selection of T cell receptor beta chains follows, all from one sample in a study of blood T cell repertoires in COVID-19. Data came from immunoSEQ multiplex PCR; TCRdb stores just in-frame clones and leaves some out. This sample carries some 120,000 clones, approximately 80% of them seen once, and the ten largest clones take 10% to 15%. The sequenced sample was peripheral blood. The source of these receptors is a man aged 55 to 70 with acute or convalescent COVID-19. Both conserved end residues are part of each CDR3. The order of the fields is D gene, V gene, clone size, J gene, CDR3 DNA, CDR3 protein. D genes are given only for firm matches. Size tells how often a clone was seen (once, few, many) or the class of an expanded clone, and some rows leave it out.

D: .; V: TRBV5-1; size: .; J: TRBJ2-7; DNA: TGCGCCAGCAGCCCCGACAGGCCCTACGAGCAGTACTTC; CDR3: CASSPDRPYEQYF
D: .; V: TRBV5-4; size: .; J: TRBJ2-5; DNA: TGTGCCAGCAGCTCGACACGGGACACAGAGACCCAGTACTTC; CDR3: CASSSTRDTETQYF
D: .; V: TRBV27; size: .; J: TRBJ2-3; DNA: TGTGCCAGCAGTTTAGAGAGAGGGCGGGATACGCAGTATTTT; CDR3: CASSLERGRDTQYF
D: TRBD1; V: TRBV6-5; size: few; J: TRBJ1-5; DNA: TGTGCCAGCAGGAGGTGGGACAGGGACGATCAGCCCCAGCATTTT; CDR3: CASRRWDRDDQPQHF
D: TRBD2; V: TRBV30; size: .; J: TRBJ2-1; DNA: TGTGCCTGGAGACCGGGACTAGCCGATTTCAATGAGCAGTTCTTC; CDR3: CAWRPGLADFNEQFF
D: TRBD1; V: TRBV11-3; size: once; J: TRBJ2-1; DNA: TGTGCCAGCAGGGACAGGGACAATGAGCAGTTCTTC; CDR3: CASRDRDNEQFF
D: .; V: TRBV28; size: .; J: TRBJ1-5; DNA: TGTGCCAGCAGTTTACTGCAGAGCAATCAGCCCCAGCATTTT; CDR3: CASSLLQSNQPQHF
D: TRBD1; V: TRBV19; size: .; J: TRBJ2-1; DNA: TGTGCCAGTAACCCGTCCGGGACAGGGGACAATGAGCAGTTCTTC; CDR3: CASNPSGTGDNEQFF
D: TRBD1; V: TRBV24-1; size: .; J: TRBJ1-5; DNA: TGTGCCACCAGTGATGCCGGGACAGGCAAAAATCAGCCCCAGCATTTT; CDR3: CATSDAGTGKNQPQHF
D: TRBD1; V: TRBV6-5; size: few; J: TRBJ1-2; DNA: TGTGCCAGCAGTTCCTGGGACAGGGAGAATGGCTACACCTTC; CDR3: CASSSWDRENGYTF
D: .; V: TRBV30; size: .; J: TRBJ2-7; DNA: TGTGCCTGGGATAAACGGGCGGGGGAGCAGTACTTC; CDR3: CAWDKRAGEQYF
D: .; V: TRBV6-5; size: once; J: TRBJ1-2; DNA: TGTGCCAGCAGTTACCTCTGGGGGGGGTATGGCTACACCTTC; CDR3: CASSYLWGGYGYTF
D: .; V: TRBV30; size: once; J: TRBJ2-3; DNA: TGTGCCTGGAGAGGGGAGGCTAACACAGATACGCAGTATTTT; CDR3: CAWRGEANTDTQYF
D: TRBD1; V: TRBV18; size: .; J: TRBJ2-7; DNA: TGTGCCAGCTCACCGGACAGGGGGGCCGAGCAGTACTTC; CDR3: CASSPDRGAEQYF
D: TRBD2; V: TRBV30; size: once; J: TRBJ2-1; DNA: TGTGCCTGGAGATTGGCGGGAGCAATCAATGAGCAGTTCTTC; CDR3: CAWRLAGAINEQFF
D: .; V: TRBV5-1; size: few; J: TRBJ1-5; DNA: TGCGCCAGCAGCTTAGGGGACAAATATCAGCCCCAGCATTTT; CDR3: CASSLGDKYQPQHF
D: .; V: TRBV5-1; size: .; J: TRBJ1-4; DNA: TGCGCCAGCGCCTCCGGACAGATGAATGAAAAACTGTTTTTT; CDR3: CASASGQMNEKLFF
D: .; V: TRBV24-1; size: .; J: TRBJ2-5; DNA: TGTGCCACCAGGGGGCCCGGGGAGACCCAGTACTTC; CDR3: CATRGPGETQYF
D: TRBD2; V: TRBV5-1; size: .; J: TRBJ2-7; DNA: TGCGCCAGCAGCCCCCGGGGGGGCGGGAGCGGGAGTTACGAGCAGTACTTC; CDR3: CASSPRGGGSGSYEQYF
D: TRBD2; V: TRBV27; size: .; J: TRBJ2-1; DNA: TGTGCCAGCAGTCGCGGCCCCGGGACTAGCGACAATGAGCAGTTCTTC; CDR3: CASSRGPGTSDNEQFF
D: .; V: TRBV9; size: .; J: TRBJ1-6; DNA: TGTGCCAGCAGCTCGGGATTGGGATACTATAATTCACCCCTCCACTTT; CDR3: CASSSGLGYYNSPLHF
D: .; V: TRBV30; size: .; J: TRBJ1-6; DNA: TGTGCCTGGATAAGGGGGGGACTTCGGAATTCACCCCTCCACTTT; CDR3: CAWIRGGLRNSPLHF
D: TRBD2; V: TRBV7-3; size: .; J: TRBJ2-3; DNA: TGTGCCAGCAGCAATAGCGGGAGCAGAGATACGCAGTATTTT; CDR3: CASSNSGSRDTQYF
D: TRBD1; V: TRBV28; size: .; J: TRBJ1-5; DNA: TGTGCCAGCAGTATTACCTCAGGGGGCTGGAGTCAGCCCCAGCATTTT; CDR3: CASSITSGGWSQPQHF